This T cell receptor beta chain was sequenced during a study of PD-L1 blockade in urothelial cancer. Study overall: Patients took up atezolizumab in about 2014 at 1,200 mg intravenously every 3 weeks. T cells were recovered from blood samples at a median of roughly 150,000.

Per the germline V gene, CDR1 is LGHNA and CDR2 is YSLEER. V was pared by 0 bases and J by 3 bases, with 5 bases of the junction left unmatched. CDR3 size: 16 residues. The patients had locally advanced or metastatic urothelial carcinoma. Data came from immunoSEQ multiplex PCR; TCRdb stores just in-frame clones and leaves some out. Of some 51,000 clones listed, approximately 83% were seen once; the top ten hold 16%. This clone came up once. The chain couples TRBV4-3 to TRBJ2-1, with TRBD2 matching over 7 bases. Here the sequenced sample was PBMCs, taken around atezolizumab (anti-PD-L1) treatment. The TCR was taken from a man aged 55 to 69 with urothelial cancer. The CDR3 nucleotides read TGCGCCAGCAGCCAAGAGACTAGCAGGGTCTACAATGAGCAGTTCTTC. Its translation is CASSQETSRVYNEQFF.